This T cell receptor beta chain was sequenced during a study of regulatory T cells in long-lasting Graves disease. Study outcomes and limitations: Patients with persistent Graves' had lower TCR diversity than newly diagnosed patients.

The CDR3 has 16 amino acids. Trimming pared 5 bases from V and 1 base from J, leaving 17 bases between. Per the germline V gene, CDR1 is SEHNR and CDR2 is FQNEAQ (reference sequence). Regarding this clonotype: Its cognate antigen is unknown.

As to time point: newly diagnosed GD, antithyroid drugs for less than 3 months. From RNA extracted from PBMCs, the TCR library was made. Through Arm-PCR of CDR3 regions and iRepertoire HTBI primers, TCR beta libraries were built. Methods used by the authors: Identified segments across samples numbered under 80 TRBV and 14 to 15 TRBJ. TCRdb re-called the multiplex PCR reads with MiXCR, one entry per CDR3 protein. TCRdb, rather than the study authors, made the V and J calls. The sample records about 400,000 distinct CDR3 sequences, roughly a sixth being singletons. The V gene is TRBV7-9, the J gene TRBJ1-1; TRBD1 is a possible D gene (5 bases). Sample: peripheral blood mononuclear cells (PBMCs), taken at new diagnosis, from a patient treated with antithyroid drugs. This TCR derives from a female donor with Graves disease. The CDR3 sequence: CASSPEMWGTNTEAFF. In nucleotides, the CDR3 is TGTGCCAGCAGCCCAGAAATGTGGGGGACGAACACTGAAGCTTTCTTT.